This TCR beta chain originates from a study of technical replicates of blood from a handful of donors. Clones were read by immunoSEQ multiplex PCR, and TCRdb kept only the in-frame ones, dropping some. There are roughly 80,000 clones in the sample; about nine tenths occur only once, and 0.41% lies in the top ten. The CDR3 consists of 17 residues. The germline CDR1 and CDR2 sequences are SEHNR and FQNEAQ (reference sequence). Unmatched junction bases numbered 8, after V lost 1 base and J lost 3 bases. The TCR comes from a human donor in good health. The genes are TRBV7-9 and TRBJ2-1, with 8 bases aligning to TRBD2. The sample taken for sequencing was T cells isolated from PBMCs. DNA of the CDR3: TGTGCCAGCAGCTTAGGACGGGGCGGGAGGAACTACAATGAGCAGTTCTTC. Residues: CASSLGRGGRNYNEQFF. Together with reference TRBV7-9 and TRBJ2-1, the CDR3 gives the full variable domain: DTGVSQNPRHKITKRGQNVTFRCDPISEHNRLYWYRQTLGQGPEFLTYFQNEAQLEKSRLLSDRFSAERPKGSFSTLEIQRTEQGDSAMYLCASSLGRGGRNYNEQFFGPGTRLTVL.